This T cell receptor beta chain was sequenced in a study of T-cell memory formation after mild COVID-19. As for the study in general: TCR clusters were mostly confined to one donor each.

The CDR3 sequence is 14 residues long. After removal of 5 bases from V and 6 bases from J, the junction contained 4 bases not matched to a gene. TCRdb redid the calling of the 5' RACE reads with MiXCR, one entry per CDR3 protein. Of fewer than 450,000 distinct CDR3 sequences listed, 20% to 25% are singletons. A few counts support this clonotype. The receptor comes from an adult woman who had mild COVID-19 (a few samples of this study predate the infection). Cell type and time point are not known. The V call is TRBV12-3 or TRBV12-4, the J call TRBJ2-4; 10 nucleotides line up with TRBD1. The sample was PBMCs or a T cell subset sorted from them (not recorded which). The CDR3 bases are TGTGCCAGCAGTCTCGGACAGGGGGGAAACATTCAGTACTTC. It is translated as CASSLGQGGNIQYF.